This record covers a single T cell receptor beta chain. This entry is derived from a study of T cell responses to AZD1222 COVID-19 vaccine. The data were produced by immunoSEQ multiplex PCR, yet TCRdb's version contains in-frame clones alone and is incomplete. The top ten hold about 1.6% of the sample, which has about 160,000 clones, less than 95% seen once. This CDR3 spans 12 amino acids. The germline V gene encodes CDR1 MNHEY and CDR2 SVGAGI. V shed 10 bases and J shed 8 bases, with 15 bases lying between them. Material: peripheral blood, obtained on day 0 of AZD1222 vaccination. The chain couples TRBV6-5 to TRBJ1-3; D call uncertain. The sequence came from an adult in good health. CDR3 coding DNA: TGTGCCATCGAGAACGAGGTATACACCATATATTTT. It specifies CAIENEVYTIYF.